This T cell receptor (beta chain) was identified in a study of blood T cell repertoires in COVID-19. Overall study: Acute and convalescent COVID-19 specimens originated in the United States, Italy and Spain. In each case, the material was cDNA or gDNA derived from T cells, B-cell-depleted T cells, or PBMCs.

CDR3 length: 18 amino acids. Germline CDR1 is SGHAT and CDR2 is FQNNGV. V dropped 3 bases and J dropped 2; count of bases not matched to a gene: 11. Source study methods: Estimates of nucleated cell counts were drawn from the amplification of reference gene primers. The method was immunoSEQ multiplex PCR; TCRdb's version includes in-frame clones alone and lacks a portion of them. For V, J and clone size, that table is used; D and trimming come from the DNA. This repertoire shows about 120,000 clones, approximately 83% found once; its top ten account for about 12%. This clone was counted a single time.

The sequenced sample consisted of peripheral blood. J is TRBJ1-5 and V is TRBV11-2; 9 bases map to TRBD1. This sequence originates from a man between 60 and 75 years old with acute or convalescent COVID-19. The CDR3, as DNA: TGTGCCAGCAGCTTCAGGACAGGGGCCGCGGTTGGCAATCAGCCCCAGCATTTT. Its protein is CASSFRTGAAVGNQPQHF.